The 26 T cell receptor beta chains listed next were all sequenced from one sample in a study of Ad26.COV2.S vaccination and SARS-CoV-2 variants. Measured with immunoSEQ multiplex PCR; TCRdb has only the in-frame clones, and not every one. The sample lists around 450,000 clones; approximately 89% were seen once. Sample treatment: about 20 received Ad26.COV2.S at low or high dose, single or two shots; about five received placebo; per-sample allocation not given. Sampling happened 63 days after the first vaccine or placebo injection. The input for sequencing was peripheral blood, taken in a trial of Ad26.COV2.S vaccine versus placebo. These receptors were collected from a person between 18 and 60 years old who received the Ad26.COV2.S COVID-19 vaccine or a placebo.

The chain couples TRBV10-3 to TRBJ1-5, with TRBD1 matching over 10 bases. CDR1 is ENHRY, CDR2 SYGVKD, per germline. The CDR3 has 16 amino acids. V shed 3 bases and J 4 bases; nucleotides not matched to a gene: 6. The CDR3 DNA follows: TGTGCCATCAGTGAAGGACCGGGACAGGGGAATCAGCCCCAGCATTTT. It codes for CAISEGPGQGNQPQHF.

This sequence joins TRBV28 and TRBJ1-2; D gene unclear. Germline-derived CDR1 and CDR2 are MDHEN and SYDVKM. V shed 2 bases and J shed 2 bases, with 6 bases lying between them. The CDR3 covers 13 residues. CDR3 in amino acids: CASSLGMNYGYTF. CDR3 nucleotide sequence: TGTGCCAGCAGTTTAGGGATGAACTATGGCTACACCTTC.

The genes are TRBV19 and TRBJ2-2; D is unclear. CDR3 length: 16 residues. Trimming left V 6 bases short and J 3 bases short, with 17 bases between. The germline CDR1 and CDR2 sequences are LNHDA and SQIVND (reference sequence). In nucleotides, the CDR3 is TGTGCCAGTAGCCGCACGGCCCTAGGATACACCGGGGAGCTGTTTTTT. This translates into CASSRTALGYTGELFF.

This chain links TRBV19 with TRBJ1-2, with D unresolved. The V gene lost 1 base and the J gene lost 12 bases, with 15 bases spanning the gap. The CDR3 runs to 13 residues. CDR1 is LNHDA, CDR2 SQIVND, per germline (reference sequence). CDR3 protein: CASSIGSAKVHTF. The CDR3 coding sequence is TGTGCCAGTAGTATAGGGAGTGCTAAGGTTCACACCTTC.

The genes are TRBV16 and TRBJ2-3; TRBD1 matches 7 bases. This CDR3 contains 15 residues. Germline loops: CDR1 KGHSY, CDR2 FQNENV. The V gene end was trimmed by 4 bases and the J gene end by 6 bases; junction bases not matched to a gene: 10. The CDR3 DNA is TGTGCCAGCAGCCCTTCTTACAGGGGAGCGGATACGCAGTATTTT. Its translation is CASSPSYRGADTQYF.

This clone appeared a few times. V is TRBV25-1 and J is TRBJ2-5, with D unresolved. Germline loops: CDR1 MGHDK, CDR2 SYGVNS. V shed 10 bases and J shed 0 bases, with 18 bases lying between them. The CDR3 totals 15 residues. CDR3 protein: CATARANGYQETQYF. The CDR3 DNA reads as TGTGCCACCGCCCGGGCGAATGGGTACCAAGAGACCCAGTACTTC.

The chain is built from TRBV6-5 and TRBJ1-5; D is uncertain. Germline CDR1 reads MNHEY; CDR2 reads SVGAGI. The CDR3 consists of 14 residues. V lost 7 bases, J lost 3 bases, and 13 bases lay in between. The CDR3 spells CASIRTEPNQPQHF. In DNA form, the CDR3 reads TGTGCCAGCATTCGAACGGAACCCAATCAGCCCCAGCATTTT.

The CDR3 nucleotides read TGTGCCAGCAGCACCCCCGGGCGACAGTACGAGCAGTACTTC. It encodes CASSTPGRQYEQYF. The V call is TRBV5-6, the J call TRBJ2-7, with D possibly being TRBD1 (5 bases). V was pared by 4 bases and J by 4 bases, with 15 bases between. Germline-derived CDR1 and CDR2 are SGHDT and YYEEEE. The CDR3 length is 14 residues.

This chain connects TRBV28 to TRBJ2-2; 12 bases map to TRBD2. The CDR3 spans 16 residues. Germline V CDR1 and CDR2: MDHEN, SYDVKM. With 5 bases clipped from V and 4 bases from J, the junction kept 5 bases outside the gene matches. CDR3 amino acids: CASSPLAGGPTGELFF. As DNA, the CDR3 is TGTGCCAGCAGTCCCCTAGCGGGGGGGCCCACCGGGGAGCTGTTTTTT. The full variable domain, with the rest looked up from reference TRBV28 and TRBJ2-2, is DVKVTQSSRYLVKRTGEKVFLECVQDMDHENMFWYRQDPGLGLRLIYFSYDVKMKEKGDIPEGYSVSREKKERFSLILESASTNQTSMYLCASSPLAGGPTGELFFGEGSRLTVL.

V is TRBV9 and J is TRBJ1-1; D might be TRBD1 (6 bases). Germline CDR1 and CDR2: SGDLS and YYNGEE. The CDR3 consists of 16 residues. V gave up 0 bases and J gave up 7 bases, with 19 bases separating them. The CDR3 reads CASSVGNSAGVDEAFF. CDR3 DNA sequence: TGTGCCAGCAGCGTAGGCAACTCGGCAGGGGTGGATGAAGCTTTCTTT.

This chain links TRBV24-1 with TRBJ2-7; D is unresolved. V gave up 7 bases and J gave up 3 bases, with 21 bases separating them. CDR1 is KGHDR and CDR2 is SFDVKD in the germline V gene. The CDR3 loop spans 16 amino acids. CDR3 nucleotides: TGTGCCACCAGCCAATTTTCGAGTGGCGGAATCTACGAGCAGTACTTC. Residues: CATSQFSSGGIYEQYF.

The CDR3 loop reads CASSLGGNNQPQHF. The CDR3 coding sequence is TGTGCCAGCAGCTTAGGAGGAAACAATCAGCCCCAGCATTTT. The chain uses TRBV7-9 and TRBJ1-5, with no clear D. Germline V lookup: CDR1 SEHNR, CDR2 FQNEAQ (reference sequence). This CDR3 region has 14 residues. V dropped 1 base and J dropped 3 bases, with 7 bases sitting between them.

On this clone itself: Other DNA sequences within the sample encode an identical CDR3. The rearrangement links TRBV5-6 to TRBJ2-5; D unclear. V lost 3 bases to trimming and J lost 4 bases, with 4 bases between them. The CDR3 consists of 11 residues. Germline V gene data show CDR1 as SGHDT and CDR2 as YYEEEE. The CDR3 here is CASSYLETQYF. The CDR3 region has the DNA TGTGCCAGCAGCTACCTAGAGACCCAGTACTTC.

The rearrangement uses TRBV9 and TRBJ2-2, with TRBD2 matching 10 bases. The CDR3 covers 18 residues. Trimming removed 3 bases from V and 0 bases from J; junction bases left unmatched: 8. Germline CDR1 reads SGDLS; CDR2 reads YYNGEE. The DNA of the CDR3 is TGTGCCAGCAGCGCGCGTAAGCGGGAGGGAACGAACACCGGGGAGCTGTTTTTT. As protein: CASSARKREGTNTGELFF.

The chain combines TRBV2 with TRBJ2-7; a weak D match, TRBD2 (5 bases). The CDR3 has 14 residues. V lost 7 bases to trimming and J lost 1 base, with 14 bases between them. CDR1 is SNHLY and CDR2 is FYNNEI in the germline V gene. The CDR3 is CASNGLGMSYEQYF. In DNA form, the CDR3 reads TGTGCCAGCAATGGTCTCGGGATGTCCTACGAGCAGTACTTC.

The gene calls are TRBV12-3 or TRBV12-4 and TRBJ1-1; D gene uncertain. V was cut by 6 bases and J by 2 bases, with 10 bases left in between. This CDR3 contains 13 residues. CDR3 protein: CASSYTPNTEAFF. As DNA, the CDR3 is TGTGCCAGCAGCTACACCCCCAACACTGAAGCTTTCTTT.

V is TRBV19 and J is TRBJ1-4; D is unclear. V lost 7 bases to trimming and J lost 7 bases, with 10 bases between them. The CDR3 length is 12 residues. CDR1 LNHDA and CDR2 SQIVND come from the germline V gene (reference sequence). This CDR3 is CASTMSGEKLFF. The CDR3 DNA is TGTGCCAGTACCATGTCGGGTGAAAAACTGTTTTTT.

This chain uses TRBV11-3 with TRBJ1-1, with 11 bases matching TRBD1. Germline V gives CDR1 SGHNT, CDR2 YENEEA. This CDR3 is built from 15 residues. Germline trimming cut 4 bases from V and 4 bases from J; bases unmatched to any gene: 5. The CDR3 DNA is TGTGCCAGCAGCTCAGTGGGGACAGGGGGCACTGAAGCTTTCTTT. It specifies CASSSVGTGGTEAFF.

The rearrangement joins TRBV19 to TRBJ2-2; D perhaps matches TRBD1 (6 bases). Germline V gene lookup returns CDR1 LNHDA and CDR2 SQIVND (reference sequence). V was pared by 5 bases and J by 5 bases, with 12 bases between. The CDR3 is 14 residues long. The CDR3 nucleotides read TGTGCCAGTAGTGTTGACAGGTGGACCGGGGAGCTGTTTTTT. Translated, it gives CASSVDRWTGELFF. Full variable domain (outside the CDR3, taken from reference TRBV19 and TRBJ2-2): DGGITQSPKYLFRKEGQNVTLSCEQNLNHDAMYWYRQDPGQGLRLIYYSQIVNDFQKGDIAEGYSVSREKKESFPLTVTSAQKNPTAFYLCASSVDRWTGELFFGEGSRLTVL.

This chain connects TRBV12-3 or TRBV12-4 to TRBJ1-1, with a weak D call TRBD1 (6 bases). The CDR3 has 13 residues. The V gene lost 5 bases and the J gene lost 4 bases, with 11 bases spanning the gap. The chain's CDR3 is CASSHREGTEAFF. The CDR3 DNA follows: TGTGCCAGCAGTCACAGGGAAGGCACTGAAGCTTTCTTT.

CDR3 loop: CASSLDQAGSQETQYF. The CDR3 nucleotides are TGTGCCAGCAGCTTAGATCAAGCGGGGTCTCAAGAGACCCAGTACTTC. This sequence joins TRBV7-9 and TRBJ2-5, with 7 bases identical to TRBD2. The germline V gene has CDR1 SEHNR and CDR2 FQNEAQ (reference sequence). The CDR3 is 16 amino acids. V was pared by 1 base and J by 2 bases, with 7 bases of the junction left unmatched.

This chain uses TRBV7-2 with TRBJ2-5; no definite D call. Germline V gene lookup returns CDR1 SGHTA and CDR2 FQGNSA. The CDR3 runs to 14 residues. V was cut by 5 bases and J by 2 bases, with 12 bases left in between. DNA for the CDR3: TGTGCCAGCAGCCCACGTGGGGATCAAGAGACCCAGTACTTC. Translation: CASSPRGDQETQYF. The full variable domain, completed using reference TRBV7-2 and TRBJ2-5, is GAGVSQSPSNKVTEKGKDVELRCDPISGHTALYWYRQSLGQGLEFLIYFQGNSAPDKSGLPSDRFSAERTGGSVSTLTIQRTQQEDSAVYLCASSPRGDQETQYFGPGTRLLVL.

The J gene is TRBJ2-1, the V gene TRBV19; either TRBD1 or TRBD2 may fit D (5 bases each). V lost 4 bases, J lost 4 bases, and 11 bases lay in between. The germline CDR1 and CDR2 sequences are LNHDA and SQIVND (reference sequence). The CDR3 sequence is 14 residues long. CDR3 DNA sequence: TGTGCCAGTAGTACCGGGACGGGGTACAATGAGCAGTTCTTC. Amino acid sequence: CASSTGTGYNEQFF. Full variable domain (rest looked up from reference TRBV19 and TRBJ2-1): DGGITQSPKYLFRKEGQNVTLSCEQNLNHDAMYWYRQDPGQGLRLIYYSQIVNDFQKGDIAEGYSVSREKKESFPLTVTSAQKNPTAFYLCASSTGTGYNEQFFGPGTRLTVL.

The chain is built from TRBV4-3 and TRBJ2-5, with D tentatively TRBD2 (6 bases). The CDR3 totals 18 residues. In germline, CDR1 is LGHNA, CDR2 YSLEER. V lost 4 bases to trimming and J lost 8 bases, with 29 bases between them. CDR3 in amino acids: CASSLAYLGPRGGETQYF. The CDR3 DNA sequence: TGCGCCAGCAGCCTCGCGTACTTGGGCCCTCGGGGAGGAGAAACCCAGTACTTC.

The chain uses TRBV5-1 and TRBJ2-2; D may be TRBD1 (5 bases). V lost 4 bases to trimming and J lost 0 bases, with 10 bases between them. This CDR3 comprises 15 residues. The germline CDR1 and CDR2 sequences are SGHRS and YFSETQ. CDR3 sequence (DNA): TGCGCCAGCAGCCCCGGACAAACGAACACCGGGGAGCTGTTTTTT. This codes for CASSPGQTNTGELFF.

The chain links TRBV28 to TRBJ2-7, with TRBD2 matching 8 bases. The germline gives CDR1 MDHEN, CDR2 SYDVKM. V trimming: 7 bases; J trimming: 6 bases; junction bases outside the gene matches: 8. This CDR3 contains 13 residues. CDR3 coding DNA: TGTGCCAGCACTCTTCCGGGGGGGAGCGAGCAGTACTTC. Its protein is CASTLPGGSEQYF.